The 26 T cell receptor beta chains given below trace back to one sample, sequenced in a study of cytomegalovirus exposure and HLA in healthy donors. Researchers ran the PCR with 60 Vbeta and 13 Jbeta primers. The data were produced by immunoSEQ multiplex PCR, yet TCRdb's version contains in-frame clones alone and is incomplete. The sample has approximately 85,000 clones; 62% are singletons. The sample consisted of PBMCs. These receptor sequences come from a woman in her 30s in good health and CMV-seropositive.

This clone was seen a handful of times. This chain links TRBV7-9 with TRBJ1-5, with 8 bases fitting TRBD1. Germline CDR1 reads SEHNR; CDR2 reads FQNEAQ (reference sequence). Unmatched junction bases numbered 9, after V lost 1 base and J lost 7 bases. The CDR3 runs 16 residues. The CDR3 sequence: CASSLGTGRVDQPQHF. CDR3 nucleotides: TGTGCCAGCAGCTTAGGGACAGGGAGAGTGGACCAGCCCCAGCATTTT.

This clone was counted a few times. Written as DNA, the CDR3 is TGTGCCAGCAGCCCAACGGGGAACACTGAAGCTTTCTTT. It codes for CASSPTGNTEAFF. The chain is built from TRBV7-9 and TRBJ1-1, with D uncertain. CDR3 length equals 13 residues. V lost 5 bases, J lost 1 base, and 8 bases lay in between. CDR1 and CDR2 from the germline V gene are SEHNR and FQNEAQ (reference sequence).

This clone was seen only a few times. V is TRBV6-6 and J is TRBJ1-1, with 12 nucleotides matching TRBD1. Germline V gene sequence: CDR1 MNHNY, CDR2 SVGAGI (reference sequence). Losses at the gene ends were 3 bases for V and 12 bases for J; bases not matched to a gene: 8. The CDR3 extends over 14 amino acids. The DNA of the CDR3 is TGTGCCAGCAGTTATTCCGGGACAGGGGGCGCGTCTTTCTTT. It translates to CASSYSGTGGASFF.

Only a few counts were recorded for this clone. The V and J genes are TRBV5-4 and TRBJ1-5; D uncertain. From germline, CDR1 is SGHNT and CDR2 YYREEE (reference sequence). Trimming pared 3 bases from V and 4 bases from J, leaving 8 bases between. The CDR3 has 13 amino acids. As DNA, the CDR3 is TGTGCCAGCAGCTATGATACAAATCAGCCCCAGCATTTT. This encodes CASSYDTNQPQHF.

The genes are TRBV9 and TRBJ1-1; 7 nucleotides align to TRBD1. CDR3 size: 16 residues. The ends lost 2 bases at V and 5 bases at J; junction bases unmatched: 12. The V gene's germline CDR1 is SGDLS and CDR2 YYNGEE. CDR3 sequence (DNA): TGTGCCAGCAGCGTCCCCCAAGGAGGGGGCGGAACTGAAGCTTTCTTT. Amino acid sequence: CASSVPQGGGGTEAFF.

The chain couples TRBV2 to TRBJ2-7; possible D gene TRBD2, 5 bases. The CDR3 loop spans 15 amino acids. The germline V gene has CDR1 SNHLY and CDR2 FYNNEI. V was cut by 1 base and J by 2 bases, with 12 bases left in between. The CDR3 here is CASSEGLAPTYEQYF. The CDR3 DNA reads TGTGCCAGCAGTGAAGGGTTAGCGCCTACCTACGAGCAGTACTTC.

This clone turned up a few times. This chain joins TRBV19 and TRBJ2-2; 7 bases are shared with TRBD1. Germline V gene sequence: CDR1 LNHDA, CDR2 SQIVND (reference sequence). This CDR3 is built from 14 residues. J was trimmed by 4 bases and V by 7 bases; bases with no gene match: 6. The CDR3 DNA is TGTGCCAGTATCCGTACAGGGGCCACCGGGGAGCTGTTTTTT. Translating it yields CASIRTGATGELFF.

This clone was picked up a small number of times. The germline gene is not matched at one end of the junction; a read error may be the cause. This chain links TRBV6-1 with TRBJ1-2; 10 bases align to TRBD1. This CDR3 comprises 15 residues. CDR1 is MNHNS and CDR2 is SASEGT in the germline V gene. CDR3 residues: CASSGQGARDYGYPF. CDR3 DNA sequence: TGTGCCAGCAGTGGACAGGGGGCGCGGGACTATGGCTACCCCTTC.

This clone has just a few counts. The chain links TRBV6-1 to TRBJ1-2, with 7 positions matching TRBD1. V shed 4 bases, J shed 4 bases, and the junction held 6 bases outside the gene matches. This CDR3 comprises 14 residues. The V gene's germline CDR1 is MNHNS and CDR2 SASEGT. CDR3 loop: CASSARDSSYGYTF. CDR3 nucleotides: TGTGCCAGCAGTGCGAGGGACAGCAGCTATGGCTACACCTTC.

The chain links TRBV19 to TRBJ1-1, with a weak D call TRBD1 (5 bases). Germline CDR1 and CDR2: LNHDA and SQIVND (reference sequence). V was trimmed by 6 bases and J by 3 bases, leaving 11 bases between them. The length of the CDR3 is 13 residues. The CDR3 is CASSLGGDTEAFF. The DNA for the CDR3 is TGTGCCAGTAGCCTGGGAGGGGACACTGAAGCTTTCTTT.

J is TRBJ2-1 and V is TRBV6-4; 9 bases agree with TRBD2. CDR1 and CDR2 (germline): MRHNA, SNTAGT. With 4 bases clipped from V and 7 bases from J, the junction kept 5 bases outside the gene matches. The length of the CDR3 is 14 residues. CDR3 nucleotide sequence: TGTGCCAGCAGTGTGCTAGCGGGGTTTAATGAGCAGTTCTTC. This codes for CASSVLAGFNEQFF.

This chain links TRBV7-8 with TRBJ1-1, with 8 bases lining up with TRBD1. Losses at the gene ends were 2 bases for V and 2 bases for J; bases not matched to a gene: 4. Germline CDR1 reads SGHVS; CDR2 reads FQNEAQ. The CDR3 has 15 residues. The CDR3 nucleotides read TGTGCCAGCAGCTTAATGGGACAGGCAAACACTGAAGCTTTCTTT. This sequence encodes CASSLMGQANTEAFF.

V usage is TRBV11-3 and J usage is TRBJ2-1; perhaps TRBD1 as D (7 bases). Germline V gene lookup returns CDR1 SGHNT and CDR2 YENEEA. CDR3 length: 16 residues. Between the trimmed V and J ends, which lost 5 bases and 0 bases, there was a span of 14 bases. The CDR3, as DNA: TGTGCCAGCAGCACGGGACAGACTAGCTCCTACAATGAGCAGTTCTTC. Its translation: CASSTGQTSSYNEQFF.

The chain is built from TRBV4-3 and TRBJ2-1, with 8 bases identical to TRBD2. The CDR3 has 15 residues. Looked up from germline, CDR1 is LGHNA and CDR2 is YSLEER. V dropped 4 bases and J dropped 10; count of bases not matched to a gene: 12. CDR3 bases: TGCGCCAGCAGCCCTCGGGGTAGCGGGGTATCCGAGCAGTTCTTC. Translated, it gives CASSPRGSGVSEQFF.

The rearrangement links TRBV18 to TRBJ2-2; D possibly corresponds to TRBD1 (6 bases). This CDR3 contains 17 residues. Trimming took 3 bases from V and 3 from J, leaving 17 bases between them. Per germline, CDR1 KGHSH and CDR2 LQKENI. CDR3 sequence (DNA): TGTGCCAGCTCACCTCAACAGGGCTACCTCCACACCGGGGAGCTGTTTTTT. Translation gives CASSPQQGYLHTGELFF.

This rearrangement joins TRBV5-4 to TRBJ2-7, with 12 bases aligning to TRBD1. Germline CDR1 reads SGHNT; CDR2 reads YYREEE (reference sequence). CDR3 size: 15 residues. V was clipped by 3 bases and J by 3 bases; unmatched bases: 4. The CDR3 reads CASSWDRGRGYEQYF. DNA for the CDR3: TGTGCCAGCAGCTGGGACAGGGGGCGAGGCTACGAGCAGTACTTC.

The V gene is TRBV27, the J gene TRBJ2-1, with TRBD2 matching over 7 bases. The CDR3 consists of 15 residues. In germline, CDR1 is MNHEY, CDR2 SMNVEV (reference sequence). Germline trimming cut 6 bases from V and 0 bases from J; bases unmatched to any gene: 5. CDR3 amino acids: CASRVLAGSYNEQFF. The DNA for the CDR3 is TGTGCCAGCAGGGTGTTAGCGGGCTCCTACAATGAGCAGTTCTTC.

V usage is TRBV30 and J usage is TRBJ2-2; the match to TRBD1 covers 8 bases. J was trimmed by 6 bases and V by 3 bases; bases with no gene match: 6. From germline, CDR1 is GTSNPN and CDR2 SVGIG (reference sequence). CDR3 length equals 14 residues. The CDR3 DNA reads TGTGCCTGGAGAGGCCAGGGGGCAGCCGGGGAGCTGTTTTTT. Translation gives CAWRGQGAAGELFF.

The rearrangement joins TRBV5-1 to TRBJ2-1; D is undetermined. The V and J ends lost 2 bases and 7 bases respectively, with 10 bases between them. Per germline, CDR1 SGHRS and CDR2 YFSETQ. The CDR3 loop spans 13 amino acids. The CDR3 DNA reads as TGCGCCAGCAGCTTCACGGGTTCTAATGAGCAGTTCTTC. Residues: CASSFTGSNEQFF.

The gene calls are TRBV5-1 and TRBJ2-5; no clear D. Germline loops: CDR1 SGHRS, CDR2 YFSETQ. V shed 2 bases and J shed 5 bases, with 10 bases lying between them. This CDR3 spans 13 amino acids. The CDR3 sequence is CASSFGPWETQYF. The CDR3 bases are TGCGCCAGCAGCTTTGGGCCTTGGGAGACCCAGTACTTC.

This clone occurred once. The V gene is TRBV19, the J gene TRBJ1-4, with 11 bases lining up with TRBD1. Unmatched junction bases numbered 7, after V lost 8 bases and J lost 5 bases. The CDR3 has 15 amino acids. CDR1 is LNHDA, CDR2 SQIVND, per germline (reference sequence). CDR3 amino acids: CASGSGTGGNEKLFF. Here the CDR3 DNA reads TGTGCCAGTGGATCTGGGACAGGGGGGAATGAAAAACTGTTTTTT.

The genes are TRBV19 and TRBJ2-1; D gene unclear. CDR1 and CDR2 from the germline V gene are LNHDA and SQIVND (reference sequence). The CDR3 contains 15 residues. V was cut by 7 bases and J by 1 base, with 14 bases left in between. CDR3 bases: TGTGCCAGTAAAGCCCGAAATATTTCCTACAATGAGCAGTTCTTC. Translated: CASKARNISYNEQFF.

This sequence joins TRBV6-1 and TRBJ1-2; D might be TRBD1 (6 bases). Trimming took off 2 bases at V and 7 bases at J, with 11 bases between the two ends. The CDR3 has 13 amino acids. The germline V gene has CDR1 MNHNS and CDR2 SASEGT. The CDR3 here is CASSENRASGYTF. The CDR3 DNA sequence: TGTGCCAGCAGTGAAAACAGGGCTTCTGGCTACACCTTC.

This chain uses TRBV15 with TRBJ2-7; 7 nucleotides match TRBD1. CDR1 and CDR2 from the germline V gene are LNHNV and YYDKDF (reference sequence). The V and J ends lost 6 bases and 1 base, in that order; junction bases with no gene match: 6. CDR3 length: 14 residues. CDR3 sequence (DNA): TGTGCCACCAGGAGATACAGGGGTTCCTACGAGCAGTACTTC. Encoded protein: CATRRYRGSYEQYF. Full variable domain (outside the CDR3, taken from reference TRBV15 and TRBJ2-7): DAMVIQNPRYQVTQFGKPVTLSCSQTLNHNVMYWYQQKSSQAPKLLFHYYDKDFNNEADTPDNFQSRRPNTSFCFLDIRSPGLGDTAMYLCATRRYRGSYEQYFGPGTRLTVT.

The chain links TRBV7-2 to TRBJ2-5; a weak D match, TRBD2 (7 bases). This CDR3 comprises 15 residues. The ends were cut back, 5 bases at V and 5 bases at J, with 18 bases in the middle. CDR1 is SGHTA, CDR2 FQGNSA, per germline. The CDR3 reads CASSPLSGGRETQYF. For the CDR3, the DNA is TGTGCCAGCAGCCCGCTCTCGGGGGGCAGGGAGACCCAGTACTTC.

The CDR3 spells CSVEGEAGNPYGYTF. The CDR3 DNA follows: TGCAGCGTTGAGGGGGAGGCAGGGAATCCCTATGGCTACACCTTC. The chain employs TRBV29-1 and TRBJ1-2, with D perhaps matching TRBD1 (5 bases). The CDR3 has 15 residues. Germline CDR1 SQVTM, CDR2 ANQGSEA. Trimming removed 3 bases from V and 4 bases from J, with 18 bases in between.